The rows below give T cell receptor beta chains drawn from one sample of a study of hypomethylating agent response in myelodysplastic syndrome. Method: immunoSEQ multiplex PCR; TCRdb's copy keeps in-frame clones and lacks some. The sample lists some 6,900 clones; around 90% were seen once. This specimen was bone marrow, taken before or after starting hypomethylating agent treatment for myelodysplastic syndrome (not recorded which). The receptor set was obtained from a human donor with myelodysplastic syndrome. Both conserved end residues are part of each CDR3. D genes are given only for firm matches. Not every row has a clone size; where given, it reads once, few, many or a size class.

d_gene: .
v_gene: TRBV15
j_gene: TRBJ1-5
abundance: .
CDR3aa: CATSRPNDQPQHF
CDR3nt: TGTGCCACCAGCAGGCCCAACGATCAGCCCCAGCATTTT

d_gene: .
v_gene: TRBV5-1
j_gene: TRBJ1-1
abundance: .
CDR3aa: CASSLAAPQGNTEAFF
CDR3nt: TGCGCCAGCAGCTTGGCGGCCCCTCAAGGGAACACTGAAGCTTTCTTT

d_gene: .
v_gene: TRBV27
j_gene: TRBJ2-3
abundance: once
CDR3aa: CASSGTGPDTQYF
CDR3nt: TGTGCCAGCAGTGGGACGGGTCCAGATACGCAGTATTTT

d_gene: .
v_gene: TRBV7-6
j_gene: TRBJ2-7
abundance: few
CDR3aa: CASSLAADYEQYF
CDR3nt: TGTGCCAGCAGCTTGGCGGCGGACTACGAGCAGTACTTC

d_gene: .
v_gene: TRBV7-2
j_gene: TRBJ1-1
abundance: .
CDR3aa: CASSPRGAVNTEAFF
CDR3nt: TGTGCCAGCAGCCCGAGGGGGGCGGTGAACACTGAAGCTTTCTTT

d_gene: .
v_gene: TRBV6-8
j_gene: TRBJ1-2
abundance: .
CDR3aa: CASSTLSRKTYGYTF
CDR3nt: TGTGCCAGCAGTACTCTCTCTAGAAAGACCTATGGCTACACCTTC

d_gene: .
v_gene: TRBV19
j_gene: TRBJ1-3
abundance: .
CDR3aa: CASTTATYSGNTIYF
CDR3nt: TGTGCCAGTACGACAGCTACCTACTCTGGAAACACCATATATTTT

d_gene: TRBD1
v_gene: TRBV14
j_gene: TRBJ2-7
abundance: .
CDR3aa: CASSLLPGQGIHEQYF
CDR3nt: TGTGCCAGCAGCCTTCTACCGGGACAGGGAATTCACGAGCAGTACTTC

d_gene: TRBD1
v_gene: TRBV30
j_gene: TRBJ1-1
abundance: few
CDR3aa: CAWSVRDRATEAFF
CDR3nt: TGTGCCTGGAGTGTCAGGGACAGGGCCACTGAAGCTTTCTTT

d_gene: .
v_gene: TRBV19
j_gene: TRBJ1-6
abundance: .
CDR3aa: CASSSPQNSPLHF
CDR3nt: TGTGCCAGTAGTTCGCCTCAGAATTCACCCCTCCACTTT

d_gene: .
v_gene: TRBV29-1
j_gene: TRBJ2-7
abundance: .
CDR3aa: CSVKTRGRTVGEQYF
CDR3nt: TGCAGCGTGAAGACTAGGGGACGCACGGTAGGGGAGCAGTACTTC

d_gene: TRBD1
v_gene: TRBV6-5
j_gene: TRBJ2-2
abundance: .
CDR3aa: CASCPTGSGELFF
CDR3nt: TGTGCCAGCTGCCCGACAGGGTCCGGGGAGCTGTTTTTT

d_gene: .
v_gene: TRBV15
j_gene: TRBJ2-5
abundance: .
CDR3aa: CATSQDRRETQYF
CDR3nt: TGTGCCACCAGTCAAGACCGACGCGAGACCCAGTACTTC

d_gene: .
v_gene: TRBV7-2
j_gene: TRBJ1-2
abundance: .
CDR3aa: CASSFGTQGGYTF
CDR3nt: TGTGCCAGCAGCTTCGGGACTCAGGGGGGCTACACCTTC

d_gene: .
v_gene: TRBV4-3
j_gene: TRBJ2-7
abundance: .
CDR3aa: CASSQNTGREQYF
CDR3nt: TGCGCCAGCAGCCAGAACACAGGGAGAGAGCAGTACTTC

d_gene: .
v_gene: TRBV10-3
j_gene: TRBJ2-2
abundance: .
CDR3aa: CAISELTGGKAGELFF
CDR3nt: TGTGCCATCAGTGAGTTAACCGGGGGAAAGGCCGGGGAGCTGTTTTTT

d_gene: TRBD2
v_gene: TRBV7-3
j_gene: TRBJ2-1
abundance: .
CDR3aa: CASSLAGGSNNEQFF
CDR3nt: TGTGCCAGCAGCTTAGCGGGAGGAAGCAACAATGAGCAGTTCTTC

d_gene: .
v_gene: TRBV6-5
j_gene: TRBJ1-6
abundance: .
CDR3aa: CASTDTPYNSPLHF
CDR3nt: TGTGCCAGCACGGACACACCTTATAATTCACCCCTCCACTTT

d_gene: .
v_gene: TRBV18
j_gene: TRBJ1-1
abundance: .
CDR3aa: CASSRGGENTEAFF
CDR3nt: TGTGCCAGCTCACGGGGGGGCGAGAACACTGAAGCTTTCTTT

d_gene: .
v_gene: TRBV19
j_gene: TRBJ1-5
abundance: .
CDR3aa: CASSRRGDYSNQPQHF
CDR3nt: TGTGCCAGTAGTCGACGGGGGGACTATAGCAATCAGCCCCAGCATTTT

d_gene: TRBD2
v_gene: TRBV10-2
j_gene: TRBJ2-1
abundance: .
CDR3aa: CASRPSGGRSYNEQFF
CDR3nt: TGCGCCAGCAGACCTAGCGGGGGCCGGTCCTACAATGAGCAGTTCTTC

d_gene: .
v_gene: TRBV27
j_gene: TRBJ1-6
abundance: .
CDR3aa: CASSLFGLDRTNNSPLHF
CDR3nt: TGTGCCAGCAGTTTATTTGGGCTCGACAGGACGAATAATTCACCCCTCCACTTT

d_gene: .
v_gene: TRBV19
j_gene: TRBJ1-5
abundance: .
CDR3aa: CASSLRSYQPQHF
CDR3nt: TGTGCCAGTAGTTTACGGAGCTATCAGCCCCAGCATTTT

d_gene: .
v_gene: TRBV28
j_gene: TRBJ1-4
abundance: .
CDR3aa: CASSSTNEKLFF
CDR3nt: TGTGCCAGCAGTTCAACTAATGAAAAACTGTTTTTT

d_gene: .
v_gene: TRBV19
j_gene: TRBJ2-3
abundance: once
CDR3aa: CASSVGQGIADTQYF
CDR3nt: TGTGCCAGTAGTGTGGGGCAGGGTATCGCAGATACGCAGTATTTT

d_gene: .
v_gene: TRBV6-5
j_gene: TRBJ1-3
abundance: .
CDR3aa: CASSFLGTSGNTIYF
CDR3nt: TGTGCCAGCAGTTTCTTGGGGACATCAGGAAACACCATATATTTT

d_gene: .
v_gene: TRBV11-3
j_gene: TRBJ2-2
abundance: once
CDR3aa: CASAGRTPGLFF
CDR3nt: TGTGCCAGCGCCGGCAGGACACCAGGCCTGTTTTTT

d_gene: .
v_gene: TRBV6-5
j_gene: TRBJ2-5
abundance: .
CDR3aa: CASSYGRDQTQYF
CDR3nt: TGTGCCAGCAGTTACGGCAGGGATCAGACCCAGTACTTC

d_gene: .
v_gene: TRBV11-2
j_gene: TRBJ2-2
abundance: .
CDR3aa: CASRQWVDTGELFF
CDR3nt: TGTGCCAGCAGACAGTGGGTTGACACCGGGGAGCTGTTTTTT

d_gene: .
v_gene: TRBV19
j_gene: TRBJ1-1
abundance: .
CDR3aa: CASSIPGRSEAFF
CDR3nt: TGTGCCAGTAGTATCCCCGGCAGATCTGAAGCTTTCTTT

d_gene: .
v_gene: TRBV7-8
j_gene: TRBJ1-5
abundance: .
CDR3aa: CASSYRLDNQPQHF
CDR3nt: TGTGCCAGCAGCTATAGACTAGACAATCAGCCCCAGCATTTT

d_gene: .
v_gene: TRBV6-5
j_gene: TRBJ2-1
abundance: .
CDR3aa: CASSYGAGEVNEQFF
CDR3nt: TGTGCCAGCAGTTACGGGGCAGGGGAAGTCAATGAGCAGTTCTTC

d_gene: TRBD1
v_gene: TRBV14
j_gene: TRBJ2-5
abundance: .
CDR3aa: CASSLYQGTDPQTQYF
CDR3nt: TGTGCCAGCAGCCTTTATCAAGGGACAGACCCTCAGACCCAGTACTTC

d_gene: .
v_gene: TRBV6-6
j_gene: TRBJ1-4
abundance: .
CDR3aa: CASSARAEKLFF
CDR3nt: TGTGCCAGCAGTGCTAGGGCGGAAAAACTGTTTTTT

d_gene: .
v_gene: TRBV2
j_gene: TRBJ1-2
abundance: .
CDR3aa: CASSEGRGPVNYGYTF
CDR3nt: TGTGCCAGCAGTGAAGGCCGGGGCCCCGTTAACTATGGCTACACCTTC

d_gene: .
v_gene: TRBV6-5
j_gene: TRBJ2-5
abundance: .
CDR3aa: CASSYSAGVQETQYF
CDR3nt: TGTGCCAGCAGTTACTCGGCGGGCGTCCAAGAGACCCAGTACTTC

d_gene: .
v_gene: TRBV19
j_gene: TRBJ2-3
abundance: .
CDR3aa: CASSWRGNTQYF
CDR3nt: TGTGCCAGTAGTTGGAGGGGAAATACGCAGTATTTT

d_gene: TRBD1
v_gene: TRBV30
j_gene: TRBJ2-7
abundance: .
CDR3aa: CAWKGALDEQYF
CDR3nt: TGTGCCTGGAAGGGGGCCCTTGACGAGCAGTACTTC

d_gene: .
v_gene: TRBV29-1
j_gene: TRBJ2-5
abundance: .
CDR3aa: CSVELQKETQYF
CDR3nt: TGCAGCGTTGAATTACAGAAAGAGACCCAGTACTTC

d_gene: TRBD1
v_gene: TRBV11-2
j_gene: TRBJ1-1
abundance: .
CDR3aa: CASSLGQALTEAFF
CDR3nt: TGTGCCAGCAGCCTTGGACAGGCCCTTACTGAAGCTTTCTTT

d_gene: .
v_gene: TRBV7-8
j_gene: TRBJ1-6
abundance: .
CDR3aa: CASRPGQSSYNSPLHF
CDR3nt: TGTGCCAGCAGGCCGGGACAAAGCTCCTATAATTCACCCCTCCACTTT

d_gene: .
v_gene: TRBV6-6
j_gene: TRBJ1-1
abundance: .
CDR3aa: CASSYRAPAEMTEAFF
CDR3nt: TGTGCCAGCAGTTACAGGGCACCAGCCGAGATGACTGAAGCTTTCTTT

d_gene: .
v_gene: TRBV9
j_gene: TRBJ1-3
abundance: once
CDR3aa: CASSDLQGLPGNTIYF
CDR3nt: TGTGCCAGCAGCGATCTCCAGGGGCTACCCGGAAACACCATATATTTT

d_gene: .
v_gene: TRBV7-2
j_gene: TRBJ2-7
abundance: .
CDR3aa: CASLGEGANSYEQYF
CDR3nt: TGTGCCAGCTTGGGGGAGGGGGCAAACTCCTACGAGCAGTACTTC

d_gene: .
v_gene: TRBV19
j_gene: TRBJ1-5
abundance: .
CDR3aa: CASSPSGTDFNQPQHF
CDR3nt: TGTGCCAGTAGTCCCTCGGGGACTGATTTCAATCAGCCCCAGCATTTT

d_gene: .
v_gene: TRBV2
j_gene: TRBJ2-3
abundance: .
CDR3aa: CASSTLTPPSSADTQYF
CDR3nt: TGTGCCAGCAGCACCCTCACTCCTCCGTCGTCCGCAGATACGCAGTATTTT

d_gene: .
v_gene: TRBV19
j_gene: TRBJ2-6
abundance: .
CDR3aa: CASSTNTGTFAPSGANVLTF
CDR3nt: TGTGCCAGTAGTACTAATACCGGGACATTCGCTCCCTCTGGGGCCAACGTCCTGACTTTC

d_gene: TRBD2
v_gene: TRBV5-4
j_gene: TRBJ2-1
abundance: .
CDR3aa: CASSLGGRGLYNEQFF
CDR3nt: TGTGCCAGCAGCTTGGGGGGAAGGGGACTATACAATGAGCAGTTCTTC

d_gene: TRBD1
v_gene: TRBV19
j_gene: TRBJ1-6
abundance: .
CDR3aa: CASGTGKNSPLHF
CDR3nt: TGTGCCAGCGGGACAGGGAAAAATTCACCCCTCCACTTT

d_gene: .
v_gene: TRBV18
j_gene: TRBJ2-5
abundance: .
CDR3aa: CASSPGVRETQYF
CDR3nt: TGTGCCAGCTCACCAGGAGTAAGGGAGACCCAGTACTTC

d_gene: TRBD2
v_gene: TRBV15
j_gene: TRBJ2-7
abundance: .
CDR3aa: CATSRETSGSSEQYF
CDR3nt: TGTGCCACCAGCAGAGAGACTAGCGGGAGCTCCGAGCAGTACTTC

d_gene: .
v_gene: TRBV6-6
j_gene: TRBJ1-1
abundance: .
CDR3aa: CASSYSMNTEAFF
CDR3nt: TGTGCCAGCAGTTACTCGATGAACACTGAAGCTTTCTTT